Each of the 19 T cell receptor beta chains below was sequenced from the same sample in a study of OX40 agonist ivuxolimab in advanced cancers. The assay was immunoSEQ multiplex PCR, and TCRdb's table has in-frame clones only and misses some. The repertoire includes over 60,000 clones, 85% of them detected once, and 0.55% to 0.7% sits in the top ten. The specimen was CD4+ or CD8+ T cells sorted from blood, collected in a trial of the OX40 agonist ivuxolimab. These receptors were taken from an adult with an advanced solid tumor such as melanoma, head and neck, liver or kidney cancer.

As DNA, the CDR3 is TGCGCCAGCAGCCAAGATATAGGGCCGGAATACGAGCAGTACTTC. Its protein product is CASSQDIGPEYEQYF. V gene TRBV4-1 combines with J gene TRBJ2-7; no clear D gene. V lost 0 bases and J 4 bases, leaving 13 bases between the germline ends. The germline V gene encodes CDR1 MGHRA and CDR2 YSYEKL. The CDR3 has 15 amino acids.

The rearrangement links TRBV11-3 to TRBJ2-7; D ambiguous. CDR1 SGHNT and CDR2 YENEEA come from the germline V gene. V dropped 11 bases and J dropped 4 bases, with 21 bases sitting between them. This CDR3 contains 14 residues. CDR3 bases: TGTGCCGGTTGGGTGCGAATCGAGACGTACGAGCAGTACTTC. Protein product: CAGWVRIETYEQYF. Full variable domain (remainder filled in from reference TRBV11-3 and TRBJ2-7): EAGVVQSPRYKIIEKKQPVAFWCNPISGHNTLYWYLQNLGQGPELLIRYENEEAVDDSQLPKDRFSAERLKGVDSTLKIQPAELGDSAVYLCAGWVRIETYEQYFGPGTRLTVT.

Comment on this clone: The same CDR3 also results from other DNA sequences found in this sample. The chain has TRBV5-1 and TRBJ2-3; tentatively, D is TRBD2 (5 bases). The CDR3 extends over 14 amino acids. Trimming left V 0 bases short and J 0 bases short, with 5 bases between. CDR1 is SGHRS, CDR2 YFSETQ, per germline. Here the CDR3 reads CASSLAGSTDTQYF. Here the CDR3 DNA reads TGCGCCAGCAGCTTGGCGGGGAGCACAGATACGCAGTATTTT.

The genes are TRBV19 and TRBJ1-5; D remains unclear. The CDR3 totals 14 residues. Trimming stripped 6 bases from V and 4 bases from J, with 13 bases between. Germline CDR1 LNHDA, CDR2 SQIVND (reference sequence). The CDR3 DNA sequence: TGTGCCAGTAGAATGGGAGGGTTTAATCAGCCCCAGCATTTT. Its translation is CASRMGGFNQPQHF.

As regards this clone: The same CDR3 also results from other DNA sequences found in this sample. The chain couples TRBV30 to TRBJ2-7, with TRBD2 matching 7 bases. The CDR3 has 11 residues. Trimming at V came to 2 bases and at J to 7 bases, leaving 2 bases not matched to a gene. Germline V gene data show CDR1 as GTSNPN and CDR2 as SVGIG (reference sequence). DNA of the CDR3: TGTGCCTGGAGTCTGGGGGGGGAGCAGTACTTC. It is translated as CAWSLGGEQYF.

V usage is TRBV7-2 and J usage is TRBJ2-5, with 9 bases aligning to TRBD1. Germline CDR1 and CDR2: SGHTA and FQGNSA. Trimming removed 1 base from V and 7 bases from J; junction bases left unmatched: 7. The CDR3 extends over 15 amino acids. CDR3 protein: CASSLEGTGSRTQYF. CDR3 nucleotide sequence: TGTGCCAGCAGCTTAGAAGGGACAGGGAGTCGGACCCAGTACTTC.

The chain recombines TRBV5-1 with TRBJ1-6; possibly TRBD1 for D (6 bases). V was clipped by 5 bases and J by 8 bases, with 17 bases between them. Looked up from germline, CDR1 is SGHRS and CDR2 is YFSETQ. CDR3 size: 15 residues. This chain's CDR3 is CASRSHGGQDSPLHF. The DNA of the CDR3 is TGCGCCAGCAGGTCCCATGGGGGGCAGGATTCACCCCTCCACTTT.

The chain is built from TRBV5-5 and TRBJ2-2; a possible D gene is TRBD1 (5 bases). From germline, CDR1 is SGHKS and CDR2 YYEKEE (reference sequence). The CDR3 contains 18 residues. Trimming took off 2 bases at V and 4 bases at J, with 21 bases between the two ends. The CDR3 protein is CASSFGVRDSLGTGELFF. The CDR3 bases are TGTGCCAGCAGCTTTGGAGTCAGGGATAGTTTAGGCACCGGGGAGCTGTTTTTT.

This rearrangement joins TRBV4-2 to TRBJ2-2, with D perhaps matching TRBD1 (5 bases). The V and J ends lost 4 bases and 3 bases respectively, with 12 bases between them. The germline V gene has CDR1 LGHNA and CDR2 YNFKEQ. The CDR3 is made up of 15 amino acids. This chain's CDR3 is CASSPSPGYTGELFF. The DNA for the CDR3 is TGTGCCAGCAGCCCCTCTCCAGGGTACACCGGGGAGCTGTTTTTT.

This clone appeared a few times. J is TRBJ1-1 and V is TRBV30, with D maybe TRBD1 (6 bases). This CDR3 region has 16 residues. CDR1 is GTSNPN, CDR2 SVGIG, per germline (reference sequence). V dropped 4 bases and J dropped 0 bases, with 18 bases sitting between them. CDR3 region: CAWTTHPGAMNTEAFF. CDR3 sequence (DNA): TGTGCCTGGACCACCCACCCAGGGGCTATGAACACTGAAGCTTTCTTT.

The chain links TRBV30 to TRBJ1-2; no clear D. The CDR3 consists of 11 residues. Germline assignment: CDR1 GTSNPN and CDR2 SVGIG (reference sequence). Trimming took off 5 bases at V and 2 bases at J, with 6 bases between the two ends. CDR3: CAWDENYGYTF. The CDR3 nucleotides are TGTGCCTGGGATGAGAACTATGGCTACACCTTC.

The chain couples TRBV11-2 to TRBJ2-1, with 8 bases lining up with TRBD2. J lost 5 bases, V lost 0 bases, and 3 bases had no gene match. The germline gives CDR1 SGHAT, CDR2 FQNNGV. The CDR3 is 15 amino acids. CDR3 DNA: TGTGCCAGCAGCTTAGACCCGGGGGGGCACAATGAGCAGTTCTTC. It is translated as CASSLDPGGHNEQFF.

The CDR3 reads CASSQGARTEAFF. The CDR3 DNA is TGTGCCAGCAGCCAGGGGGCGAGGACTGAAGCTTTCTTT. The V and J genes are TRBV4-2 and TRBJ1-1; D might be TRBD1 (6 bases). This CDR3 region has 13 residues. CDR1 LGHNA and CDR2 YNFKEQ come from the germline V gene. V lost 3 bases to trimming and J lost 5 bases, with 10 bases between them.

V gene TRBV30 combines with J gene TRBJ1-6; D is ambiguous. V lost 4 bases and J lost 7, with 5 bases in between. The CDR3 has 11 amino acids. Per germline, CDR1 GTSNPN and CDR2 SVGIG (reference sequence). In DNA, the CDR3 is TGTGCCTGGACGAGGAATTCACCCCTCCACTTT. Translating gives CAWTRNSPLHF.

The chain links TRBV7-2 to TRBJ1-4; D remains ambiguous. The CDR3 loop spans 13 amino acids. V lost 3 bases and J lost 7, with 9 bases in between. Germline values: CDR1 SGHTA, CDR2 FQGNSA. The DNA of the CDR3 is TGTGCCAGCAGCTTTGGGTTCGCTGAAAAACTGTTTTTT. It specifies CASSFGFAEKLFF.

This chain joins TRBV7-2 and TRBJ1-3, with 8 positions matching TRBD1. V trimming: 4 bases; J trimming: 7 bases; junction bases outside the gene matches: 18. CDR1 is SGHTA, CDR2 FQGNSA, per germline. The CDR3 has 18 residues. The CDR3 DNA is TGTGCCAGCAGCTCGAGAGCCGGGACAGGTTTTCTGGCGAACACCATATATTTT. This sequence encodes CASSSRAGTGFLANTIYF.

The V call is TRBV7-3, the J call TRBJ2-3, with 9 bases aligning to TRBD2. Trimming took 3 bases from V and 5 from J; bases not matched to a gene: 6. This CDR3 is built from 15 residues. CDR1 SGHTA and CDR2 FQGTGA come from the germline V gene. CDR3 DNA sequence: TGTGCCAGCAGCTTTCGCGGGGGGGCCAGAGATACGCAGTATTTT. As protein: CASSFRGGARDTQYF. Drawing the rest from reference TRBV7-3 and TRBJ2-3, the complete variable domain is GAGVSQTPSNKVTEKGKYVELRCDPISGHTALYWYRQSLGQGPEFLIYFQGTGAADDSGLPNDRFFAVRPEGSVSTLKIQRTERGDSAVYLCASSFRGGARDTQYFGPGTRLTVL.

The chain links TRBV7-3 to TRBJ1-1; D gene unclear. The V end was cut by 3 bases, the J end by 1 base, with 6 bases between. Germline CDR1 is SGHTA and CDR2 is FQGTGA. The CDR3 runs to 13 residues. CDR3 sequence reads: CASSFNRNTEAFF. Here the CDR3 DNA reads TGTGCCAGCAGCTTTAACCGGAACACTGAAGCTTTCTTT. Full variable domain (missing parts from reference TRBV7-3 and TRBJ1-1): GAGVSQTPSNKVTEKGKYVELRCDPISGHTALYWYRQSLGQGPEFLIYFQGTGAADDSGLPNDRFFAVRPEGSVSTLKIQRTERGDSAVYLCASSFNRNTEAFFGQGTRLTVV.

The chain uses TRBV2 and TRBJ2-7; 10 positions match TRBD1. This CDR3 is 16 amino acids long. J lost 2 bases, V lost 4 bases, and 8 bases had no gene match. CDR1 SNHLY and CDR2 FYNNEI come from the germline V gene. Here the CDR3 reads CASSGARTGGAYEQYF. For the CDR3, the DNA is TGTGCCAGCAGTGGCGCTCGGACAGGGGGGGCCTACGAGCAGTACTTC.